What follows are 26 T cell receptor beta chains derived from one specimen sequenced in a study of response to subunit inactivated influenza vaccine. TCRdb re-derived calls from the RT-PCR reads in MiXCR, one entry per CDR3 protein. The sample records about 570,000 distinct CDR3 sequences, approximately 11% being singletons. These data were also filed under a second study, of T cells expressing NK-cell markers. That work states: cDNA encoding TCR beta was synthesized via 5'RACE template switching incorporating UMIs.

This specimen consisted of PBMCs from blood, obtained on the day of vaccination. The receptors shown here come from a man aged 45-65 years who received an inactivated influenza vaccine.

This chain links TRBV12-3 or TRBV12-4 with TRBJ2-3; D is undetermined. V was clipped by 2 bases and J by 4 bases, with 4 bases between them. This CDR3 region has 12 residues. The CDR3 bases are TGTGCCAGCAGTTTATCACCAGATACGCAGTATTTT. This translates into CASSLSPDTQYF.

This chain links TRBV7-2 with TRBJ1-5; D is perhaps TRBD1 (5 bases). The germline V gene encodes CDR1 SGHTA and CDR2 FQGNSA. Trimming removed 0 bases at V and 6 bases at J, with 12 bases between. The CDR3 extends over 15 amino acids. CDR3 residues: CASSLAAGMPQPQHF. CDR3 sequence (DNA): TGTGCCAGCAGCTTAGCTGCAGGGATGCCTCAGCCCCAGCATTTT.

This clonotype has just a few counts. This chain's CDR3 is CASSLVDGDTQYF. The DNA of the CDR3 is TGTGCCAGCAGCTTAGTGGACGGGGATACGCAGTATTTT. The V call is TRBV7-2, the J call TRBJ2-3; D ambiguous. Trimming removed 1 base from V and 6 bases from J, with 8 bases in between. Germline V CDR1 and CDR2: SGHTA, FQGNSA. This CDR3 is 13 amino acids long. The whole variable domain, filled in from reference TRBV7-2 and TRBJ2-3, reads GAGVSQSPSNKVTEKGKDVELRCDPISGHTALYWYRQSLGQGLEFLIYFQGNSAPDKSGLPSDRFSAERTGGSVSTLTIQRTQQEDSAVYLCASSLVDGDTQYFGPGTRLTVL.

Only a few counts were recorded for this clonotype. V and J are TRBV5-6 and TRBJ1-5; 10 bases agree with TRBD1. CDR1 and CDR2 from the germline V gene are SGHDT and YYEEEE. The CDR3 is 15 amino acids. J gave up 6 bases and V 3 bases, and 6 bases lay outside the gene matches. The CDR3 DNA reads as TGTGCCAGCAGCTCAGGGACAGGGGACGTTCAGCCCCAGCATTTT. Translation: CASSSGTGDVQPQHF.

The table lists this clonotype with a few counts. The rearrangement joins TRBV21-1 to TRBJ2-3. TRBV21-1 is assigned pseudogene status. The CDR3 totals 11 residues. The CDR3 nucleotides read TGTGCCAGCAGCGAAGGGACCCGGCAGTATTTT. It is translated as CASSEGTRQYF.

This clonotype was seen at least ten times. For the CDR3, the DNA is TGTGCCAGCAGTTACTCTGGGACAGGGAATTCACCCCTCCACTTT. This gives the protein CASSYSGTGNSPLHF. This sequence joins TRBV6-5 and TRBJ1-6, with TRBD1 matching over 9 bases. Germline CDR1 and CDR2: MNHEY and SVGAGI. This CDR3 has 15 amino acids. V lost 0 bases, J lost 7 bases, and 1 base stayed unmatched.

V is TRBV5-1 and J is TRBJ2-5; 8 bases map to TRBD1. J gave up 0 bases and V 4 bases, and 8 bases lay outside the gene matches. This CDR3 is built from 16 residues. CDR1 and CDR2 (germline): SGHRS, YFSETQ. The DNA of the CDR3 is TGCGCCAGCAGCACAGGGACAGGCGTGTACCAAGAGACCCAGTACTTC. It is translated as CASSTGTGVYQETQYF.

This clonotype appeared a few times. The chain is built from TRBV7-9 and TRBJ1-1; weak D call: TRBD1 (5 bases). The CDR3 loop spans 15 amino acids. The ends were cut back, 3 bases at V and 14 bases at J, with 25 bases in the middle. The germline CDR1 and CDR2 sequences are SEHNR and FQNEAQ (reference sequence). This CDR3 reads CASSLGGGRGLKRFF. For the CDR3, the DNA is TGTGCCAGCAGCTTGGGCGGGGGTCGGGGGTTGAAACGGTTCTTT.

Only a few counts were recorded for this clonotype. The chain is built from TRBV5-5 and TRBJ2-1, with D tentatively TRBD1 or TRBD2 (5 bases each). This CDR3 region has 15 residues. V dropped 4 bases and J dropped 6 bases, with 17 bases sitting between them. The germline CDR1 and CDR2 sequences are SGHKS and YYEKEE (reference sequence). CDR3: CASSRREGRINEQFF. Written as DNA, the CDR3 is TGTGCCAGCAGCCGACGTGAGGGACGGATCAATGAGCAGTTCTTC.

This clonotype showed up just a few times. The V gene is TRBV7-9, the J gene TRBJ2-7, with D hard to call. Germline V CDR1 and CDR2: SEHNR, FQNEAQ (reference sequence). Deletions cut 1 base from V and 5 bases from J, with 15 bases between. The CDR3 covers 15 residues. CDR3 amino acids: CASSLGKFGYNEQYF. CDR3 bases: TGTGCCAGCAGCTTAGGCAAGTTCGGTTACAACGAGCAGTACTTC.

This clonotype has only a few counts. The rearrangement joins TRBV9 to TRBJ2-7; D is perhaps TRBD2 (6 bases). The V gene's germline CDR1 is SGDLS and CDR2 YYNGEE. Trimming shortened V by 2 bases and J by 5 bases, and 17 bases separated the two germline ends. The CDR3 has 15 residues. In DNA form, the CDR3 reads TGTGCCAGCAGCGTCTGGGGACTCCGAGAAAACGAGCAGTACTTC. Amino acids: CASSVWGLRENEQYF.

Details on this clonotype: An end of the junction differs from the germline gene, which may be a read error. The rearrangement joins TRBV6-1 to TRBJ2-3; D possibly corresponds to TRBD1 (5 bases). Looked up from germline, CDR1 is MNHNS and CDR2 is SASEGT. This CDR3 spans 16 amino acids. The CDR3 DNA reads TGTGCCAGCAGCCCCCGTATCGGTGGGGCCACAGGTACGCAGTATTTT. Its protein product is CASSPRIGGATGTQYF.

This sequence joins TRBV29-1 and TRBJ1-1; D is unresolved. This CDR3 is built from 11 residues. Germline V gene data show CDR1 as SQVTM and CDR2 as ANQGSEA. Between the trimmed V and J ends, which lost 7 bases and 2 bases, there was a span of 8 bases. CDR3 coding DNA: TGCAGCGGCGGAGTAAACACTGAAGCTTTCTTT. This translates into CSGGVNTEAFF.

The gene calls are TRBV2 and TRBJ2-5; no reliable D call. Trimming removed 7 bases from V and 5 bases from J, with 11 bases in between. This CDR3 contains 12 residues. Germline lookup yields CDR1 SNHLY and CDR2 FYNNEI. The CDR3 sequence is CASNLGSETQYF. CDR3 in DNA: TGTGCCAGCAACCTGGGTTCGGAGACCCAGTACTTC.

This clonotype was observed a handful of times. This chain links TRBV5-1 with TRBJ1-2; 10 bases map to TRBD1. J lost 8 bases, V lost 0 bases, and 1 base had no gene match. There are 13 residues in the CDR3. The germline V gene encodes CDR1 SGHRS and CDR2 YFSETQ. Here the CDR3 reads CASSLGQGAGYTF. CDR3 coding DNA: TGCGCCAGCAGCTTGGGACAGGGGGCAGGCTACACCTTC. The full variable domain, rest sourced from reference TRBV5-1 and TRBJ1-2, is KAGVTQTPRYLIKTRGQQVTLSCSPISGHRSVSWYQQTPGQGLQFLFEYFSETQRNKGNFPGRFSGRQFSNSRSEMNVSTLELGDSALYLCASSLGQGAGYTFGSGTRLTVV.

The sample holds a few counts of this clonotype. J is TRBJ2-7 and V is TRBV4-2, with 12 bases matching TRBD2. V lost 4 bases, J lost 0 bases, and 7 bases stayed unmatched. This CDR3 comprises 17 residues. Germline CDR1 and CDR2: LGHNA and YNFKEQ. CDR3 region: CASSRGTSGFPSYEQYF. CDR3 nucleotides: TGTGCCAGCAGCCGAGGGACTAGCGGGTTTCCCTCCTACGAGCAGTACTTC.

This clonotype has only a few counts. The chain recombines TRBV28 with TRBJ1-1, with D tentatively TRBD1 (5 bases). This CDR3 has 15 residues. The germline V gene encodes CDR1 MDHEN and CDR2 SYDVKM. Trimming took off 5 bases at V and 4 bases at J, with 17 bases between the two ends. DNA for the CDR3: TGTGCCAGCAGTCTCCTCCGCGGGGGGAGCACTGAAGCTTTCTTT. Translated: CASSLLRGGSTEAFF.

This rearrangement joins TRBV7-9 to TRBJ1-5, with 7 bases matching TRBD1. Germline CDR1 SEHNR, CDR2 FQNEAQ (reference sequence). Germline trimming cut 0 bases from V and 2 bases from J; bases unmatched to any gene: 4. The CDR3 has 16 amino acids. The chain's CDR3 is CASSLATTGGNQPQHF. The DNA of the CDR3 is TGTGCCAGCAGCTTAGCGACAACAGGGGGCAATCAGCCCCAGCATTTT. Using reference TRBV7-9 and TRBJ1-5 for the parts outside the CDR3, the full variable domain is DTGVSQNPRHKITKRGQNVTFRCDPISEHNRLYWYRQTLGQGPEFLTYFQNEAQLEKSRLLSDRFSAERPKGSFSTLEIQRTEQGDSAMYLCASSLATTGGNQPQHFGDGTRLSIL.

This chain uses TRBV27 with TRBJ2-1; 8 positions agree with TRBD2. Germline trimming cut 5 bases from V and 3 bases from J; bases unmatched to any gene: 6. The CDR3 consists of 15 residues. Germline CDR1 reads MNHEY; CDR2 reads SMNVEV (reference sequence). The CDR3, as DNA: TGTGCCAGCAGTCCCCAAGCGGGGGTCTACAATGAGCAGTTCTTC. Protein: CASSPQAGVYNEQFF.

This clonotype was seen only a few times. The rearrangement links TRBV18 to TRBJ2-1; D gene uncertain. Germline-derived CDR1 and CDR2 are KGHSH and LQKENI. Trimming took off 1 base at V and 3 bases at J, with 16 bases between the two ends. This CDR3 has 17 amino acids. In DNA form, the CDR3 reads TGTGCCAGCTCACCACTGGAAAAGGTTTGGCTCTACAATGAGCAGTTCTTC. It specifies CASSPLEKVWLYNEQFF.

There are many counts of this clonotype. The V and J genes are TRBV29-1 and TRBJ2-7; D unresolved. The CDR3 has 13 residues. The V end lost 6 bases, the J end lost 4 bases, and 16 bases lay between the germline ends. Germline V CDR1 and CDR2: SQVTM, ANQGSEA. The CDR3 loop reads CSVTLSTLYEQYF. CDR3 DNA sequence: TGCAGCGTAACCCTTTCGACGCTTTACGAGCAGTACTTC.

This clonotype was observed a handful of times. The chain joins TRBV6-1 to TRBJ2-1; 9 bases agree with TRBD1. Germline CDR1 reads MNHNS; CDR2 reads SASEGT. The ends lost 8 bases at V and 3 bases at J; junction bases unmatched: 5. The CDR3 length is 14 residues. This CDR3 is CASVWTGVYNEQFF. The CDR3 coding sequence is TGTGCCAGCGTCTGGACAGGGGTCTACAATGAGCAGTTCTTC.

This chain joins TRBV4-3 and TRBJ2-7; no firm D call. V shed 0 bases and J shed 8 bases, with 8 bases lying between them. Germline V gene data show CDR1 as LGHNA and CDR2 as YSLEER. This CDR3 region has 12 residues. CDR3: CASSQDSNQQYF. The CDR3 DNA follows: TGCGCCAGCAGCCAAGACTCCAACCAGCAGTACTTC.

This clonotype was recorded a few times. The CDR3 DNA reads TGTGCCAGCAGTCCACTCGGCGGGACAGGGGGTAGAGAGCAGTACTTC. It yields the protein CASSPLGGTGGREQYF. The V and J genes are TRBV6-5 and TRBJ2-7; 11 nucleotides line up with TRBD1. The J segment lost 7 bases and the V segment lost 5 bases, leaving 13 bases of the junction unmatched. Germline V gene lookup returns CDR1 MNHEY and CDR2 SVGAGI. The CDR3 is 16 amino acids.

The rearrangement joins TRBV20-1 to TRBJ1-4; D might be TRBD1 (6 bases). V was trimmed by 3 bases and J by 5 bases, leaving 13 bases between them. This CDR3 spans 14 amino acids. CDR1 and CDR2 from the germline V gene are DFQATT and SNEGSKA (reference sequence). CDR3 DNA sequence: TGCAGTGCTAGGGAGGCACAGGGAAATGAAAAACTGTTTTTT. This gives the protein CSAREAQGNEKLFF.

The gene calls are TRBV28 and TRBJ2-5; TRBD2 agrees at 8 bases. V gave up 2 bases and J gave up 6 bases; unmatched junction bases: 14. CDR3 length: 17 residues. Per germline, CDR1 MDHEN and CDR2 SYDVKM. DNA of the CDR3: TGTGCCAGCAGTTTAGTGGTCGGGGGGGTCCCCCTAAAGACCCAGTACTTC. Translated, it gives CASSLVVGGVPLKTQYF.